Below are 15 T cell receptor beta chains sequenced from a single sample in a study of shared clonotypes between healthy human individuals. This table comes from immunoSEQ multiplex PCR, and its TCRdb copy is limited to in-frame clones, with some not included. The sample shows 2 million to 2.5 million clones, approximately 94% of them seen only once. The sequenced material came from naive CD4+ T cells from PBMCs. Subset in this sample: CD45RA+ positively selected. The receptors were sampled from a young man in good health. Some clones in this sample may be carry-over from other donors' samples.

The V gene is TRBV6-6, the J gene TRBJ2-3; TRBD2 matches at 12 bases. Germline-derived CDR1 and CDR2 are MNHNY and SVGAGI (reference sequence). V lost 6 bases to trimming and J lost 12 bases; unmatched junction nucleotides: 7. The CDR3 consists of 13 residues. CDR3 in amino acids: CASSEQLAGGQYF. CDR3 bases: TGTGCCAGCAGCGAACAACTAGCGGGGGGACAGTATTTT.

V usage is TRBV9 and J usage is TRBJ2-5, with TRBD2 matching over 10 bases. Germline V gives CDR1 SGDLS, CDR2 YYNGEE. The CDR3 consists of 17 residues. The J segment lost 5 bases and the V segment lost 3 bases, leaving 13 bases of the junction unmatched. The CDR3 here is CASSAGASGRWVETQYF. CDR3 DNA: TGTGCCAGCAGCGCTGGGGCTAGCGGGAGATGGGTGGAGACCCAGTACTTC. The whole variable domain, filled in from reference TRBV9 and TRBJ2-5, reads DSGVTQTPKHLITATGQRVTLRCSPRSGDLSVYWYQQSLDQGLQFLIQYYNGEERAKGNILERFSAQQFPDLHSELNLSSLELGDSALYFCASSAGASGRWVETQYFGPGTRLLVL.

The rearrangement links TRBV15 to TRBJ2-7, with 12 positions matching TRBD2. The CDR3 covers 14 residues. From germline, CDR1 is LNHNV and CDR2 YYDKDF (reference sequence). The V segment lost 5 bases and the J segment 6 bases; nucleotides outside the gene matches: 5. The DNA for the CDR3 is TGTGCCACCAGCGTGCCGGGACTAGCGGGCGAGCAGTACTTC. Protein: CATSVPGLAGEQYF.

This clone is a singleton in its sample. The chain uses TRBV6-1 and TRBJ2-1, with 7 nucleotides matching TRBD1. Germline loops: CDR1 MNHNS, CDR2 SASEGT. Trimming removed 4 bases from V and 4 bases from J; junction bases left unmatched: 10. The CDR3 covers 16 residues. CDR3 loop: CASSGRLGQTYNEQFF. CDR3 nucleotides: TGTGCCAGCAGTGGTAGGTTGGGACAGACTTACAATGAGCAGTTCTTC.

The chain joins TRBV28 to TRBJ2-1; D unclear. CDR1 and CDR2 from the germline V gene are MDHEN and SYDVKM. The length of the CDR3 is 13 residues. The V and J ends lost 6 bases and 3 bases respectively, with 9 bases between them. Written as DNA, the CDR3 is TGTGCCAGCAGCGACGTCGGCTACAATGAGCAGTTCTTC. This sequence encodes CASSDVGYNEQFF.

V usage is TRBV5-4 and J usage is TRBJ1-3; 7 bases line up with TRBD1. Germline V gene lookup returns CDR1 SGHNT and CDR2 YYREEE (reference sequence). The CDR3 consists of 16 residues. With 1 base clipped from V and 0 bases from J, the junction kept 4 bases outside the gene matches. The CDR3 DNA reads as TGTGCCAGCAGCTTGACAGGGGCCTACTCTGGAAACACCATATATTTT. Protein sequence: CASSLTGAYSGNTIYF.

The rearrangement uses TRBV7-9 and TRBJ2-2, with D possibly TRBD2 on 5 matching bases. The CDR3 is made up of 15 amino acids. Germline CDR1 and CDR2: SEHNR and FQNEAQ (reference sequence). Deletions cut 2 bases from V and 7 bases from J, with 14 bases between. The CDR3 DNA follows: TGTGCCAGCAGCTTATTACGACTCGCGGGCGGGGAGCTGTTTTTT. As protein: CASSLLRLAGGELFF. Combining the CDR3 with reference TRBV7-9 and TRBJ2-2 gives the whole variable domain DTGVSQNPRHKITKRGQNVTFRCDPISEHNRLYWYRQTLGQGPEFLTYFQNEAQLEKSRLLSDRFSAERPKGSFSTLEIQRTEQGDSAMYLCASSLLRLAGGELFFGEGSRLTVL.

This chain uses TRBV29-1 with TRBJ1-1; D is undetermined. The CDR3 contains 13 residues. The ends were cut back, 8 bases at V and 1 base at J, with 14 bases in the middle. Germline loops: CDR1 SQVTM, CDR2 ANQGSEA. The CDR3 is CSTQVGKNTEAFF. CDR3 nucleotides: TGCAGCACGCAAGTCGGCAAGAACACTGAAGCTTTCTTT.

This chain links TRBV6-4 with TRBJ1-2; TRBD1 aligns across 9 bases. The CDR3 is made up of 16 amino acids. The V and J ends lost 2 bases and 5 bases, in that order; junction bases with no gene match: 9. Germline values: CDR1 MRHNA, CDR2 SNTAGT. CDR3 in DNA: TGTGCCAGCAGTGACCTTCCGGGACAGGGTCCGTATGGCTACACCTTC. This sequence encodes CASSDLPGQGPYGYTF.

This clone was picked up one time. The chain uses TRBV28 and TRBJ1-2, with D hard to call. V was shortened by 5 bases and J by 4 bases, with 20 bases between the two germline ends. The germline CDR1 and CDR2 sequences are MDHEN and SYDVKM. This CDR3 region has 16 residues. CDR3 coding DNA: TGTGCCAGCAGTCCTCGAACGTTGGCCCTAGGCTATGGCTACACCTTC. Protein: CASSPRTLALGYGYTF.

The rearrangement uses TRBV28 and TRBJ2-1; D remains unclear. Trimming took 7 bases from V and 4 from J, leaving 17 bases between them. From germline, CDR1 is MDHEN and CDR2 SYDVKM. This CDR3 region has 15 residues. The CDR3: CASTPQTWSYNEQFF. The CDR3 DNA follows: TGTGCCAGCACCCCCCAGACGTGGTCGTACAATGAGCAGTTCTTC.

V and J are TRBV5-6 and TRBJ2-3, with D hard to call. Germline V gene sequence: CDR1 SGHDT, CDR2 YYEEEE. V lost 1 base and J lost 4, with 16 bases in between. CDR3 length equals 16 residues. The CDR3 nucleotides are TGTGCCAGCAGCTTGAGAATCGAACCCGCCGCAGATACGCAGTATTTT. Its translation: CASSLRIEPAADTQYF.

V is TRBV5-5 and J is TRBJ2-7, with a possible D match to TRBD2 (6 bases). V dropped 4 bases and J dropped 7 bases, with 27 bases sitting between them. The CDR3 has 17 residues. Germline CDR1 and CDR2: SGHKS and YYEKEE (reference sequence). The CDR3 here is CASSRDWLRLSAGEQYF. CDR3 DNA sequence: TGTGCCAGCAGCCGGGACTGGCTTCGTCTCTCTGCGGGGGAGCAGTACTTC.

CDR3 in amino acids: CASRPSAPGEQYF. The CDR3 coding sequence is TGTGCCAGCAGGCCCTCAGCCCCGGGGGAGCAGTACTTC. The V gene is TRBV6-5, the J gene TRBJ2-7; possible D gene TRBD2, 5 bases. CDR3 length equals 13 residues. The V and J ends lost 6 bases and 7 bases respectively, with 16 bases between them. Germline CDR1 MNHEY, CDR2 SVGAGI.

This chain connects TRBV29-1 to TRBJ2-6; D uncertain. Deletions cut 5 bases from V and 4 bases from J, with 12 bases between. The CDR3 runs to 14 residues. Germline V gives CDR1 SQVTM, CDR2 ANQGSEA. CDR3 loop: CSVKSGSGANVLTF. CDR3 DNA sequence: TGCAGCGTTAAGTCTGGATCCGGGGCCAACGTCCTGACTTTC.